This T cell receptor beta chain derives from a study of human T cells and chemical hapten exposure. This clonotype appeared a few times. The germline V and J ends were trimmed by 2 bases and 3 bases, with 13 bases remaining between them. There are 15 residues in the CDR3. TCRdb reprocessed the RACE reads with MiXCR, giving one entry per CDR3 protein. The repertoire holds 300,000 to 450,000 distinct CDR3 sequences, approximately 5% seen once, with 2.5% to 3% in the top ten. The time point: pre-sensitization, week 0. Treatment noted: therapeutic diphenylcyclopropenone sensitization with weekly scalp DPC.

The chain joins TRBV12-3 or TRBV12-4 to TRBJ1-2; possibly TRBD1 for D (5 bases). The receptor was isolated from a woman aged 50 to 60 with alopecia areata. Some clones in this sample may be carry-over from other donors' samples. The source material was whole blood, sampled in connection with sensitization to the hapten diphenylcyclopropenone (DPC). The CDR3 spells CASSLRGRRYYGYTF. CDR3 coding DNA: TGTGCCAGCAGTTTACGGGGGAGAAGGTACTATGGCTACACCTTC.